This TCR beta chain was identified in a study of technical replicates of blood from a few donors. Some clones are missing from TCRdb's copy, which holds only in-frame ones; the method was immunoSEQ multiplex PCR. Here the sample spans 12,000 or so clones, about 90% being singletons. The germline V gene has CDR1 SEHNR and CDR2 FQNEAQ (reference sequence). The CDR3 totals 14 residues. Deletions cut 7 bases from V and 4 bases from J, with 17 bases between. Specimen: PBMCs. V is TRBV7-9 and J is TRBJ2-7, with D possibly being TRBD1 (6 bases). The receptor was isolated from a human donor in good health. CDR3 DNA sequence: TGTGCCAGCAACCCGCTCGGGACACCATACGAGCAGTACTTC. Its translation: CASNPLGTPYEQYF.